This entry features one T cell receptor beta chain sequence. The junction departs from germline at one end; a sequencing error may be responsible. Next came a second PCR, run for about 7 to 11 cycles, which used a sample-barcoded 5' primer along with a J-beta primer mix. The study obtained at least 3 million CDR3-containing paired-end reads from every sample. Each CDR3 protein gets one entry after TCRdb re-called the 5' RACE reads with MiXCR. The repertoire holds about 1.5 million distinct CDR3 sequences, with roughly 43% as singletons. The data were obtained in a study of blood T cells in healthy people across ages. Germline V lookup: CDR1 MRHNA, CDR2 SNTAGT. This CDR3 spans 16 amino acids.

The chain carries TRBV6-4 and TRBJ2-1; no reliable D call. Sequencing was done on a sample of blood. This clonotype originated in a woman younger than 30 in good health. CDR3 protein: CASSDTAAGSYNERFF. The CDR3 nucleotides read TGTGCCAGCAGTGACACGGCGGCAGGCTCCTACAATGAGCGGTTCTTC.